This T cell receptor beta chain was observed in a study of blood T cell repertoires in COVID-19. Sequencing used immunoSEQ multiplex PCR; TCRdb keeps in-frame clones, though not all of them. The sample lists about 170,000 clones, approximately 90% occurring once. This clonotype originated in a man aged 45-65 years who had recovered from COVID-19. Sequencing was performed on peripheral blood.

CDR3 residues: CASSATAGVDTDTQYF. CDR3 bases: TGCGCCAGCAGCGCCACTGCAGGGGTCGACACAGATACGCAGTATTTT. V gene TRBV5-1 combines with J gene TRBJ2-3; a possible D gene is TRBD1 (6 bases). The CDR3 is made up of 16 amino acids. V shed 4 bases and J shed 2 bases, with 17 bases lying between them. In germline, CDR1 is SGHRS, CDR2 YFSETQ. The full variable domain, with the rest looked up from reference TRBV5-1 and TRBJ2-3, is KAGVTQTPRYLIKTRGQQVTLSCSPISGHRSVSWYQQTPGQGLQFLFEYFSETQRNKGNFPGRFSGRQFSNSRSEMNVSTLELGDSALYLCASSATAGVDTDTQYFGPGTRLTVL.